This record concerns one T cell receptor beta chain sequence. Specified time point: patch test 3, about 24 weeks after DPC sensitization. Stated treatment: therapeutic diphenylcyclopropenone sensitization with weekly scalp DPC. These data are taken from a study of human T cells and chemical hapten exposure. In the authors' workflow: The number of TCRs in each sample had a median of roughly 100,000 and spanned about 23,224 to 700,000. MiXCR, applied by TCRdb to the RACE reads, yields one record per CDR3 protein. TCRdb's processing, not the authors' own work, is the source of the V and J calls. Here the sample spans 100,000 or so distinct CDR3 sequences, less than 35% being singletons. Germline values: CDR1 ENHRY, CDR2 SYGVKD. V was cut by 11 bases and J by 6 bases, with 14 bases left in between. The length of the CDR3 is 12 residues.

The receptor was derived from a man aged 40-55 years with alopecia areata. Some clones in this sample may be carry-over from other donors' samples. The sample consisted of whole blood, taken in connection with sensitization to the hapten diphenylcyclopropenone (DPC). The chain employs TRBV10-3 and TRBJ1-3; D call uncertain. CDR3 nucleotide sequence: TGTGCCTTACGTGGGGTGGAAAACACCATATATTTT. Translating gives CALRGVENTIYF.